This passage covers 27 T cell receptor beta chains from one sample sequenced in a study of T cells after yellow fever vaccination. TCRdb re-called the 5' RACE reads with MiXCR, one entry per CDR3 protein. Among some 560,000 distinct CDR3 sequences listed, about a sixth were seen once. The sample in question was PBMCs, obtained 4 to 5 days after the first yellow fever vaccination. The receptors here all came from a man aged 18 to 29 who received the YFV17D yellow fever vaccine.

This clonotype was counted a few times. CDR3 nucleotide sequence: TGTGCCAGCAGCTTAGGGGGACAGAGCTCCTATAATTCACCCCTCCACTTT. Its protein is CASSLGGQSSYNSPLHF. The chain couples TRBV7-9 to TRBJ1-6, with 7 positions matching TRBD1. The germline CDR1 and CDR2 sequences are SEHNR and FQNEAQ (reference sequence). The CDR3 sequence is 17 residues long. After removal of 1 base from V and 0 bases from J, the junction contained 3 bases not matched to a gene.

This clonotype was observed a few times. The rearrangement uses TRBV20-1 and TRBJ2-1; possibly TRBD1 for D (5 bases). Germline-derived CDR1 and CDR2 are DFQATT and SNEGSKA (reference sequence). V was pared by 0 bases and J by 0 bases, with 9 bases between. The CDR3 runs to 15 residues. In DNA form, the CDR3 reads TGCAGTGCTAGAGAAGACAGCCTCTCCTACAATGAGCAGTTCTTC. As protein: CSAREDSLSYNEQFF.

The chain has TRBV20-1 and TRBJ2-7; D is ambiguous. The CDR3 runs 13 residues. Trimming left V 6 bases short and J 7 bases short, with 19 bases between. CDR1 DFQATT and CDR2 SNEGSKA come from the germline V gene (reference sequence). The CDR3 region has the DNA TGCAGTGCCCCGGCGCCTCTATTAGGGGAGCAGTACGTC. Its protein is CSAPAPLLGEQYV.

The chain links TRBV4-3 to TRBJ2-4; 8 bases line up with TRBD1. Germline V gene lookup returns CDR1 LGHNA and CDR2 YSLEER. The J segment lost 7 bases and the V segment lost 0 bases, leaving 8 bases of the junction unmatched. The CDR3 consists of 16 residues. CDR3 coding DNA: TGCGCCAGCAGCCAAGAACCCCAGGGGGCTTTGAACATTCAGTACTTC. Residues: CASSQEPQGALNIQYF.

The chain uses TRBV2 and TRBJ2-1; D tentatively fits TRBD1 or TRBD2 (5 bases each). Germline CDR1 and CDR2: SNHLY and FYNNEI. The CDR3 length is 19 residues. V was shortened by 3 bases and J by 0 bases, with 21 bases between the two germline ends. The CDR3, as DNA: TGTGCCAGCAGTGATTCGACGGGGCGGCGACTGAGCTCCTACAATGAGCAGTTCTTC. It specifies CASSDSTGRRLSSYNEQFF.

The V and J genes are TRBV20-1 and TRBJ2-5; D possibly matches TRBD1 or TRBD2 (5 bases each). CDR1 DFQATT and CDR2 SNEGSKA come from the germline V gene (reference sequence). The CDR3 contains 15 residues. The germline V and J ends were trimmed by 0 bases and 2 bases, with 13 bases remaining between them. The CDR3 DNA reads TGCAGTGCTAGAGATCCGGGACGGTGGCAAGAGACCCAGTACTTC. It encodes CSARDPGRWQETQYF.

This clonotype was counted a few times. The rearrangement links TRBV6-1 to TRBJ1-3; D remains unclear. Trimming took 6 bases from V and 7 from J, leaving 25 bases between them. The CDR3 covers 17 residues. Germline assignment: CDR1 MNHNS and CDR2 SASEGT. CDR3 in DNA: TGTGCCAGCAGAAAAAACACCCGGGCCGGGTTGCTTAACACCATATATTTT. This sequence encodes CASRKNTRAGLLNTIYF.

This clonotype was observed a few times. The gene calls are TRBV7-8 and TRBJ1-5; perhaps TRBD1 as D (5 bases). V lost 5 bases and J lost 7, with 18 bases in between. The germline gives CDR1 SGHVS, CDR2 FQNEAQ. CDR3 length equals 15 residues. CDR3 protein: CASSQGPNKGQPQHF. DNA for the CDR3: TGTGCCAGCAGCCAGGGACCGAACAAGGGGCAGCCCCAGCATTTT.

The chain carries TRBV7-2 and TRBJ2-3; the D gene is possibly TRBD2 (6 bases). V was clipped by 3 bases and J by 0 bases, with 10 bases between them. The CDR3 contains 15 residues. CDR1 SGHTA and CDR2 FQGNSA come from the germline V gene. CDR3 protein: CASSFLGTSTDTQYF. CDR3 DNA sequence: TGTGCCAGCAGCTTCCTGGGGACTAGCACAGATACGCAGTATTTT. The complete variable domain, with remaining parts taken from reference TRBV7-2 and TRBJ2-3, reads GAGVSQSPSNKVTEKGKDVELRCDPISGHTALYWYRQSLGQGLEFLIYFQGNSAPDKSGLPSDRFSAERTGGSVSTLTIQRTQQEDSAVYLCASSFLGTSTDTQYFGPGTRLTVL.

This chain connects TRBV18 to TRBJ1-1; D is undetermined. The CDR3 is 15 residues long. V dropped 6 bases and J dropped 0 bases, with 14 bases sitting between them. In germline, CDR1 is KGHSH, CDR2 LQKENI. Written as DNA, the CDR3 is TGTGCCAGCTCCACCACCGGAATTCTGAACACTGAAGCTTTCTTT. Translated: CASSTTGILNTEAFF.

The rearrangement links TRBV6-2 or TRBV6-3 to TRBJ2-5, with 8 nucleotides matching TRBD1. Unmatched junction bases numbered 11, after V lost 8 bases and J lost 3 bases. CDR1 and CDR2 from the germline V gene are MNHEY and SVGEGT. This CDR3 region has 15 residues. The CDR3 DNA reads TGTGCCAGCGGCCGCAACAGGGGGGCCGAAGAGACCCAGTACTTC. Amino acids: CASGRNRGAEETQYF.

In its sample, this clonotype was seen a few times. The chain carries TRBV5-4 and TRBJ2-3; 7 bases fit TRBD2. The CDR3 extends over 16 amino acids. Germline lookup yields CDR1 SGHNT and CDR2 YYREEE (reference sequence). Trimming took 2 bases from V and 0 from J; bases not matched to a gene: 6. CDR3 amino acids: CASSFKSSGSTDTQYF. The CDR3 DNA reads as TGTGCCAGCAGCTTTAAGTCTAGCGGAAGCACAGATACGCAGTATTTT.

V usage is TRBV11-2 and J usage is TRBJ2-5; 12 bases match TRBD2. V was pared by 6 bases and J by 4 bases, with 6 bases of the junction left unmatched. Germline V CDR1 and CDR2: SGHAT, FQNNGV. The CDR3 is 15 amino acids. The CDR3 DNA reads as TGTGCCAGCAGGGCTAGCGGGGGGGCCGGAGAGACCCAGTACTTC. Amino acids: CASRASGGAGETQYF.

This clonotype was observed a few times. The V and J genes are TRBV6-2 or TRBV6-3 and TRBJ2-1; 8 nucleotides match TRBD2. This CDR3 has 17 amino acids. V was pared by 0 bases and J by 4 bases, with 8 bases of the junction left unmatched. Germline values: CDR1 MNHEY, CDR2 SVGEGT. CDR3 amino acids: CASSYSRWRGAYNEQFF. The CDR3, as DNA: TGTGCCAGCAGTTACTCTCGCTGGCGGGGGGCATACAATGAGCAGTTCTTC.

This chain uses TRBV13 with TRBJ2-3; D unclear. This CDR3 is 15 amino acids long. Germline assignment: CDR1 PRHDT and CDR2 FYEKMQ (reference sequence). The V and J ends lost 4 bases and 0 bases respectively, with 11 bases between them. The CDR3 coding sequence is TGTGCCAGCAGCTGGGATGGCGCTAGCACAGATACGCAGTATTTT. It translates to CASSWDGASTDTQYF.

This chain joins TRBV29-1 and TRBJ2-7, with D unresolved. This CDR3 is built from 13 residues. The germline V and J ends were trimmed by 5 bases and 0 bases, with 11 bases remaining between them. CDR1 is SQVTM and CDR2 is ANQGSEA in the germline V gene. The CDR3 DNA follows: TGCAGCGTTCGACGGATTAGCTCCTACGAGCAGTACTTC. It is translated as CSVRRISSYEQYF.

This clonotype showed up just a few times. The rearrangement links TRBV27 to TRBJ2-1; D may be TRBD2 (5 bases). Germline CDR1 reads MNHEY; CDR2 reads SMNVEV (reference sequence). Between the trimmed V and J ends, which lost 5 bases and 7 bases, there was a span of 24 bases. CDR3 length: 17 amino acids. CDR3 sequence: CASSAARPGVLGNEQFF. CDR3 in DNA: TGTGCCAGCAGTGCCGCCCGGCCCGGGGTCCTGGGGAATGAGCAGTTCTTC.

This rearrangement joins TRBV4-3 to TRBJ1-4; D may be TRBD1 (6 bases). The ends were cut back, 0 bases at V and 5 bases at J, with 16 bases in the middle. The CDR3 length is 17 residues. CDR1 LGHNA and CDR2 YSLEER come from the germline V gene. This CDR3 is CASSQDTVRDTNEKLFF. CDR3 DNA sequence: TGCGCCAGCAGCCAAGATACGGTTCGGGACACGAATGAAAAACTGTTTTTT.

With regard to this clonotype: A read error is possible here, since a much larger clone lies one base away. The genes are TRBV11-3 and TRBJ2-3; D is possibly TRBD2 (5 bases). The CDR3 is made up of 12 amino acids. Trimming removed 5 bases at V and 5 bases at J, with 8 bases between. Germline V gene sequence: CDR1 SGHNT, CDR2 YENEEA. The CDR3 nucleotides are TGTGCCAGCAGCCAACGGGGAGATACGCAGTATTTT. This translates into CASSQRGDTQYF.

The table lists this clonotype with a few counts. J is TRBJ2-7 and V is TRBV2, with D hard to call. The CDR3 covers 13 residues. V was shortened by 3 bases and J by 6 bases, with 12 bases between the two germline ends. The germline V gene has CDR1 SNHLY and CDR2 FYNNEI. DNA for the CDR3: TGTGCCAGCAGTGAGGGCATCTTTTTCGAGCAGTACGTC. It specifies CASSEGIFFEQYV.

This chain connects TRBV20-1 to TRBJ2-4; D call uncertain. This CDR3 is 14 amino acids long. V lost 3 bases to trimming and J lost 0 bases, with 9 bases between them. CDR1 is DFQATT and CDR2 is SNEGSKA in the germline V gene (reference sequence). The CDR3 is CSASEQLAKNIQYF. The CDR3 DNA reads as TGCAGTGCTAGTGAACAGCTAGCCAAAAACATTCAGTACTTC.

V is TRBV5-1 and J is TRBJ1-5; D not resolved. Per germline, CDR1 SGHRS and CDR2 YFSETQ. The CDR3 sequence is 14 residues long. V was cut by 0 bases and J by 8 bases, with 12 bases left in between. Here the CDR3 reads CASSLDNPGEPQHF. CDR3 nucleotides: TGCGCCAGCAGCTTGGACAACCCCGGGGAGCCCCAGCATTTT.

This clonotype was counted between two and nine times. The chain recombines TRBV20-1 with TRBJ1-2; D call uncertain. The CDR3 length is 13 residues. CDR1 is DFQATT, CDR2 SNEGSKA, per germline (reference sequence). Trimming removed 1 base at V and 1 base at J, with 7 bases between. CDR3 region: CSARGTGNYGYTF. The CDR3 DNA follows: TGCAGTGCTAGAGGGACGGGTAACTATGGCTACACCTTC.

This clonotype showed up many times. The rearrangement links TRBV20-1 to TRBJ1-6; no clear D. The CDR3 is 13 amino acids. The germline V and J ends were trimmed by 4 bases and 12 bases, with 16 bases remaining between them. The germline V gene encodes CDR1 DFQATT and CDR2 SNEGSKA (reference sequence). The CDR3 DNA reads as TGCAGTGCTATTCCAGGAGGTGTGAAACCCCTCCACTTT. Protein product: CSAIPGGVKPLHF.

This clonotype appeared a few times. The chain couples TRBV4-1 to TRBJ2-5; 7 positions match TRBD2. CDR3 length: 16 amino acids. Germline V gene sequence: CDR1 MGHRA, CDR2 YSYEKL. The V segment lost 6 bases and the J segment 5 bases; nucleotides outside the gene matches: 15. The CDR3 sequence is CASRSLGRAVEETQYF. Written as DNA, the CDR3 is TGCGCCAGCAGATCATTGGGGAGGGCTGTGGAGGAGACCCAGTACTTC.

This clonotype was observed a single time. The CDR3, as DNA: TGCGCCAGCAGCCAATACCGTAGCGGGGGGGACGGCATTCAGTACTTC. Encoded protein: CASSQYRSGGDGIQYF. The chain has TRBV4-1 and TRBJ2-4; 11 bases are a match to TRBD2. The germline V gene encodes CDR1 MGHRA and CDR2 YSYEKL. After removal of 2 bases from V and 9 bases from J, the junction contained 9 bases not matched to a gene. This CDR3 is built from 16 residues.

This clonotype was observed at least ten times. V usage is TRBV12-3 or TRBV12-4 and J usage is TRBJ1-5; unclear D gene. V shed 9 bases and J shed 3 bases, with 9 bases lying between them. The CDR3 contains 12 residues. CDR3 protein: CASSLPNQPQHF. The CDR3 region has the DNA TGTGCCAGTTCACTCCCCAATCAGCCCCAGCATTTT.